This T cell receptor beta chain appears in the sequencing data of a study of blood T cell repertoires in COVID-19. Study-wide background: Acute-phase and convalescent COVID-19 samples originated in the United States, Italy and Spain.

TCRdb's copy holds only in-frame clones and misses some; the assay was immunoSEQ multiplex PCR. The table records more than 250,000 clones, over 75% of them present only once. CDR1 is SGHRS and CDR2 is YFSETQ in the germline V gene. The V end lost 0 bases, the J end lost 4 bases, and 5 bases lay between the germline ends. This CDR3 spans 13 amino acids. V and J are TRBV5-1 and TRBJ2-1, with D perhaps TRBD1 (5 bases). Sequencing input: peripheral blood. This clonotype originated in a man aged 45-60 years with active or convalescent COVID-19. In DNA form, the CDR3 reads TGCGCCAGCAGCTTGGGACAGTACAATGAGCAGTTCTTC. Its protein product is CASSLGQYNEQFF.